The 17 T cell receptor beta chains below all came from one sample that was sequenced in a study of T-cell reconstitution after alpha-beta-depleted transplantation in children. Preparing the TCRbeta library involved the use of unique molecular identifiers. In TCRdb, the PCR reads were re-called with MiXCR into one record per CDR3 protein. The top ten clones hold approximately 3% of a sample with hundreds of thousands of distinct CDR3 sequences, about 18% of them seen once. Sequencing used PBMCs from the stem cell graft donor, obtained from the stem cell graft. Source of these receptors: a human donor who donated a stem cell graft to a child with acute lymphoblastic leukemia.

This chain uses TRBV5-1 with TRBJ2-5, with 12 nucleotides matching TRBD2. CDR1 and CDR2 from the germline V gene are SGHRS and YFSETQ. The CDR3 is 15 amino acids. Trimming cost V 4 bases and J 5 bases; bases outside gene matches: 6. This CDR3 is CASSQGLAGGETQYF. The CDR3, as DNA: TGCGCCAGCAGCCAGGGACTAGCGGGTGGCGAGACCCAGTACTTC.

J is TRBJ2-1 and V is TRBV27; D gene ambiguous. Germline V gene data show CDR1 as MNHEY and CDR2 as SMNVEV (reference sequence). The CDR3 runs 13 residues. V was shortened by 4 bases and J by 6 bases, with 10 bases between the two germline ends. CDR3 sequence reads: CASSWTFGNEQFF. CDR3 DNA: TGTGCCAGCAGTTGGACGTTCGGCAATGAGCAGTTCTTC.

This clonotype was counted between two and nine times. The CDR3 protein is CASSDPENSGRFYNEQFF. The CDR3 bases are TGCGCCAGCAGTGACCCTGAGAATAGCGGGAGGTTTTACAATGAGCAGTTCTTC. The chain recombines TRBV10-1 with TRBJ2-1; 10 bases agree with TRBD2. Germline CDR1 WNHNN, CDR2 SYGVQD (reference sequence). V was pared by 3 bases and J by 4 bases, with 12 bases of the junction left unmatched. This CDR3 region has 18 residues.

The chain carries TRBV5-1 and TRBJ2-3; TRBD2 is a possible D gene (5 bases). Looked up from germline, CDR1 is SGHRS and CDR2 is YFSETQ. The CDR3 covers 16 residues. Trimming left V 0 bases short and J 1 base short, with 12 bases between. CDR3 bases: TGCGCCAGCAGCTTGGAAGAGCGGACCCGCACAGATACGCAGTATTTT. Translation gives CASSLEERTRTDTQYF. Based on the CDR3 plus reference TRBV5-1 and TRBJ2-3, the full variable domain is KAGVTQTPRYLIKTRGQQVTLSCSPISGHRSVSWYQQTPGQGLQFLFEYFSETQRNKGNFPGRFSGRQFSNSRSEMNVSTLELGDSALYLCASSLEERTRTDTQYFGPGTRLTVL.

The CDR3 DNA reads TGTGCCAGCGTCGGTGAGGGGAGAAGATTCTATGGCTACACCTTC. It yields the protein CASVGEGRRFYGYTF. The chain links TRBV6-2 or TRBV6-3 to TRBJ1-2; possibly TRBD1 for D (5 bases). This CDR3 spans 15 amino acids. Trimming pared 8 bases from V and 4 bases from J, leaving 20 bases between. In germline, CDR1 is MNHEY, CDR2 SVGEGT.

The rearrangement links TRBV6-1 to TRBJ2-2; D is ambiguous. V was cut by 9 bases and J by 1 base, with 12 bases left in between. The CDR3 is 14 residues long. Germline V gene data show CDR1 as MNHNS and CDR2 as SASEGT. The chain's CDR3 is CASRRQENTGELFF. CDR3 DNA sequence: TGTGCCAGTAGGCGGCAGGAGAACACCGGGGAGCTGTTTTTT.

The rearrangement uses TRBV5-1 and TRBJ2-7, with 8 bases matching TRBD2. The V and J ends lost 3 bases and 2 bases, in that order; junction bases with no gene match: 1. The CDR3 is 13 amino acids. Germline V lookup: CDR1 SGHRS, CDR2 YFSETQ. CDR3 DNA: TGCGCCAGCAGCTGGACTAGCACCTACGAGCAGTACTTC. It is translated as CASSWTSTYEQYF. The full variable domain, completed using reference TRBV5-1 and TRBJ2-7, is KAGVTQTPRYLIKTRGQQVTLSCSPISGHRSVSWYQQTPGQGLQFLFEYFSETQRNKGNFPGRFSGRQFSNSRSEMNVSTLELGDSALYLCASSWTSTYEQYFGPGTRLTVT.

This clonotype was counted many times. The chain is built from TRBV24-1 and TRBJ2-7, with D unclear. The ends were cut back, 5 bases at V and 1 base at J, with 5 bases in the middle. The germline V gene has CDR1 KGHDR and CDR2 SFDVKD. The CDR3 has 12 residues. The CDR3 coding sequence is TGTGCCACCAGTGCCGGATCCTACGAGCAGTACTTC. This encodes CATSAGSYEQYF.

This clonotype was seen a few times. The chain employs TRBV7-3 and TRBJ2-7, with TRBD2 identical over 9 bases. The CDR3 is 15 residues long. Germline values: CDR1 SGHTA, CDR2 FQGTGA. J was trimmed by 0 bases and V by 3 bases; bases with no gene match: 3. Here the CDR3 reads CASSFLAGDSYEQYF. DNA for the CDR3: TGTGCCAGCAGCTTCTTAGCGGGAGACTCCTACGAGCAGTACTTC.

V usage is TRBV27 and J usage is TRBJ2-3; TRBD1 is a possible D gene (6 bases). The V end lost 8 bases, the J end lost 3 bases, and 21 bases lay between the germline ends. Looked up from germline, CDR1 is MNHEY and CDR2 is SMNVEV (reference sequence). The length of the CDR3 is 16 residues. The CDR3 region has the DNA TGTGCCAGCGGGTTCCCCGAGGGGGTCATGACAGATACGCAGTATTTT. Its protein is CASGFPEGVMTDTQYF.

V and J are TRBV15 and TRBJ2-1; D is ambiguous. CDR3 size: 15 residues. Looked up from germline, CDR1 is LNHNV and CDR2 is YYDKDF (reference sequence). Trimming left V 0 bases short and J 8 bases short, with 14 bases between. CDR3 in DNA: TGTGCCACCAGCAGAGATCGAGAGGCAGGCGATGAGCAGTTCTTC. Its translation is CATSRDREAGDEQFF.

CDR3 coding DNA: TGTGCCAGCAGCCCGAGCGGAAGGCACGGGGTGGACGAGCAGTACTTC. Its protein is CASSPSGRHGVDEQYF. The genes are TRBV9 and TRBJ2-7, with TRBD2 as a possible D gene (5 bases). The CDR3 runs to 16 residues. V dropped 4 bases and J dropped 5 bases, with 22 bases sitting between them. The germline V gene encodes CDR1 SGDLS and CDR2 YYNGEE.

This clonotype was picked up a small number of times. The chain has TRBV6-6 and TRBJ2-1; 8 nucleotides line up with TRBD2. CDR3 size: 12 residues. In germline, CDR1 is MNHNY, CDR2 SVGAGI (reference sequence). Unmatched junction bases numbered 5, after V lost 5 bases and J lost 11 bases. CDR3 in amino acids: CASSAKREKQFF. The CDR3 nucleotides are TGTGCCAGCAGTGCTAAGCGGGAGAAGCAGTTCTTC.

V is TRBV23-1 and J is TRBJ2-5; D is unresolved. TRBV23-1 is an ORF, with its function uncertain. The CDR3 runs 13 residues. With 4 bases removed from V and 2 bases from J, the gap between germline ends came to 8 bases. CDR3 loop: CASSRPFQETQYF. CDR3 sequence (DNA): TGCGCCAGCAGTCGTCCCTTTCAAGAGACCCAGTACTTC.

The table lists this clonotype with a few counts. This chain connects TRBV30 to TRBJ2-2, with D maybe TRBD1 (6 bases). The CDR3 runs to 13 residues. The germline gives CDR1 GTSNPN, CDR2 SVGIG (reference sequence). The V end lost 1 base, the J end lost 4 bases, and 7 bases lay between the germline ends. DNA for the CDR3: TGTGCCTGGAGTGGGACAGTCACCGGGGAGCTGTTTTTT. Translation gives CAWSGTVTGELFF.

This chain joins TRBV20-1 and TRBJ2-6; TRBD1 matches 7 bases. Germline-derived CDR1 and CDR2 are DFQATT and SNEGSKA (reference sequence). V shed 6 bases and J 0 bases; nucleotides not matched to a gene: 17. The CDR3 is 19 residues long. CDR3 loop: CSAHRGLPYIASGANVLTF. The CDR3 DNA sequence: TGCAGTGCCCACAGGGGATTACCCTATATCGCCTCTGGGGCCAACGTCCTGACTTTC.

This chain joins TRBV5-1 and TRBJ2-7; 12 bases align to TRBD1. Trimming at V came to 7 bases and at J to 3 bases, leaving 8 bases not matched to a gene. Germline lookup yields CDR1 SGHRS and CDR2 YFSETQ. The CDR3 runs 15 residues. The CDR3 loop is CASHAGQGADYEQYF. The CDR3 coding sequence is TGCGCCAGCCACGCGGGACAGGGGGCCGACTACGAGCAGTACTTC.